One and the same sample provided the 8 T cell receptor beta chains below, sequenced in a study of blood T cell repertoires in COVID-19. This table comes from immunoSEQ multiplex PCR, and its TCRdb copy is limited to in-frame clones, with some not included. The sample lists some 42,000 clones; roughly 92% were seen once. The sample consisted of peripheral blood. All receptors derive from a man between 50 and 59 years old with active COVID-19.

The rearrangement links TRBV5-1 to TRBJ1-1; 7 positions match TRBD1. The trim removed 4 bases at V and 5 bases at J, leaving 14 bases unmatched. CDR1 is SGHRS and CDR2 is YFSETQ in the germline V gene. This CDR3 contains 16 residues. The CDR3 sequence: CASSPRTGASVTEAFF. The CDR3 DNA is TGCGCCAGCAGCCCCCGTACAGGGGCGAGTGTGACTGAAGCTTTCTTT.

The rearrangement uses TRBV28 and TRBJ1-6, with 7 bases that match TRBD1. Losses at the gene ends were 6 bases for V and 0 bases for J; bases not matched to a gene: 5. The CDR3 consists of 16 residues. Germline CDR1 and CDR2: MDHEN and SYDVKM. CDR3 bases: TGTGCCAGCAGGGGGGACAGTAGCTCCTATAATTCACCCCTCCACTTT. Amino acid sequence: CASRGDSSSYNSPLHF.

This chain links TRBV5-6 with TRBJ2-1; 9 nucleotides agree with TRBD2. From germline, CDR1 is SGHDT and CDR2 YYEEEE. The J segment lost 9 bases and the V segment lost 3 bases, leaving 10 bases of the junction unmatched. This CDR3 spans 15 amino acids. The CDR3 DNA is TGTGCCAGCAGCTGGACTAGCGAGAGGGCGGGTGAGCAGTTCTTC. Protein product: CASSWTSERAGEQFF.

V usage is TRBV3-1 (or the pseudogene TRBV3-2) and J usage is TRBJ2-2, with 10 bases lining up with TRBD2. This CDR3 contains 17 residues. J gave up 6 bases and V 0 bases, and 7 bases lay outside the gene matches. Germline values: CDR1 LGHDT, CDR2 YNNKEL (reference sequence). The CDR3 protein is CASSQEKRGTSAGELFF. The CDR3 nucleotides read TGTGCCAGCAGCCAAGAAAAGCGCGGGACTAGCGCCGGGGAGCTGTTTTTT.

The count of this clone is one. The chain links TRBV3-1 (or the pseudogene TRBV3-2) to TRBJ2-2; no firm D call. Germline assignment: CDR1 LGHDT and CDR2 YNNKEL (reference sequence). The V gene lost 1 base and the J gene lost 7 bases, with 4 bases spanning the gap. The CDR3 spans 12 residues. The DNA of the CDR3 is TGTGCCAGCAGCCAAGTGAGCGGGGAGCTGTTTTTT. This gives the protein CASSQVSGELFF.

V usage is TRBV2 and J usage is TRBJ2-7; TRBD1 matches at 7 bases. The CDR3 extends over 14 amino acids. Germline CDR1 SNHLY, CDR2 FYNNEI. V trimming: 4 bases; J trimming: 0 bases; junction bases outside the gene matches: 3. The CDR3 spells CASSGQGYSYEQYF. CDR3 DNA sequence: TGTGCCAGCAGTGGACAGGGCTACTCCTACGAGCAGTACTTC.

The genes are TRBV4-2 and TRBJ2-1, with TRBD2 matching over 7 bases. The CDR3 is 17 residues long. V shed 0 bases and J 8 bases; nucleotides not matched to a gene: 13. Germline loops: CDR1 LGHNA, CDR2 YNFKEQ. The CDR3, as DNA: TGTGCCAGCAGCCAAGAAATCGGGAGGAGGGAGAGGGATGAGCAGTTCTTC. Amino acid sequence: CASSQEIGRRERDEQFF.

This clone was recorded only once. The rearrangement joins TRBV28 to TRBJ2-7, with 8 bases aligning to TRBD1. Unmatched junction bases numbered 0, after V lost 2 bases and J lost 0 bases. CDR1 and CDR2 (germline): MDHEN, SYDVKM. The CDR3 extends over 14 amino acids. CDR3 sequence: CASSLGQGSYEQYF. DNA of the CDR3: TGTGCCAGCAGTTTAGGACAGGGCTCCTACGAGCAGTACTTC.